The 16 T cell receptor beta chains below all came from one sample that was sequenced in a study of T cells in Graves' hyperthyroidism and ophthalmopathy. There were TCR beta CDR3 regions amplified from RNA transcripts. Using the HTBI primer set, a first-round RT-PCR was run on the TCR CDR3. MiXCR, applied by TCRdb to the multiplex PCR reads, yields one record per CDR3 protein. The sample carries 300,000 to 400,000 distinct CDR3 sequences, over 20% recorded once. Sequenced input: blood. The origin of the receptors is a woman between 50 and 59 years old with Graves' hyperthyroidism.

This clonotype has at least ten counts. This rearrangement joins TRBV4-1 to TRBJ1-1; TRBD1 matches at 9 bases. V was pared by 1 base and J by 5 bases, with 5 bases of the junction left unmatched. CDR3 length: 15 amino acids. Germline CDR1 reads MGHRA; CDR2 reads YSYEKL. CDR3 amino acids: CASSQAYRGRTEAFF. DNA for the CDR3: TGCGCCAGCAGCCAAGCCTACAGGGGGCGAACTGAAGCTTTCTTT.

The genes are TRBV7-9 and TRBJ2-1; TRBD2 aligns across 7 bases. This CDR3 is 13 amino acids long. Trimming took 5 bases from V and 8 from J; bases not matched to a gene: 6. Per the germline V gene, CDR1 is SEHNR and CDR2 is FQNEAQ (reference sequence). This chain's CDR3 is CASSRRLAHEQFF. CDR3 DNA: TGTGCCAGCAGCCGGAGACTAGCTCATGAGCAGTTCTTC.

This clonotype showed up many times. The chain links TRBV6-1 to TRBJ1-5; D gene unclear. Trimming removed 5 bases at V and 2 bases at J, with 13 bases between. The CDR3 totals 15 residues. Germline loops: CDR1 MNHNS, CDR2 SASEGT. The CDR3 here is CASSTRTKGNQPQHF. CDR3 nucleotides: TGTGCCAGCAGTACGAGGACCAAAGGCAATCAGCCCCAGCATTTT.

This clonotype was counted at least ten times. Germline and junction disagree at one end, which may indicate a read error. The CDR3 nucleotides read TGTGCCAGCAGTTTAGGAAGTCCCGGGAGGGCTAGCACAGATATGCAGTATTTT. This encodes CASSLGSPGRASTDMQYF. J is TRBJ2-3 and V is TRBV28; 8 positions match TRBD2. CDR1 and CDR2 (germline): MDHEN, SYDVKM. The CDR3 is 18 residues long.

This clonotype has at least ten counts. This chain uses TRBV3-1 with TRBJ1-1; weak D call: TRBD1 (5 bases). V was cut by 4 bases and J by 2 bases, with 14 bases left in between. The CDR3 sequence is 15 residues long. Germline V gives CDR1 LGHDT, CDR2 YNNKEL (reference sequence). The CDR3 spells CASSPKVGDNTEAFF. Written as DNA, the CDR3 is TGTGCCAGCAGCCCCAAAGTGGGGGATAACACTGAAGCTTTCTTT.

The chain carries TRBV18 and TRBJ2-5; D might be TRBD1 (6 bases). With 3 bases removed from V and 4 bases from J, the gap between germline ends came to 18 bases. The CDR3 spans 16 residues. Germline-derived CDR1 and CDR2 are KGHSH and LQKENI. The CDR3 region is CASSPQDRGTTETQYF. The CDR3 nucleotides read TGTGCCAGCTCACCCCAGGATAGGGGGACGACAGAGACCCAGTACTTC.

With regard to this clonotype: This may come from a read error, since a much larger clone is one base off. This chain joins TRBV5-1 and TRBJ2-3; D remains unclear. Germline V CDR1 and CDR2: SGHRS, YFSETQ. There are 14 residues in the CDR3. As DNA, the CDR3 is TGCGCCGGCAGCCCCGACTCCTCCACAGATACGCAGTATTTT. It yields the protein CAGSPDSSTDTQYF.

This clonotype rates as medium-sized. This chain joins TRBV7-2 and TRBJ2-7; D might be TRBD1 (6 bases). The length of the CDR3 is 14 residues. CDR1 SGHTA and CDR2 FQGNSA come from the germline V gene. Trimming stripped 2 bases from V and 3 bases from J, with 11 bases between. CDR3: CASSLNTGHYEQYF. The CDR3 region has the DNA TGTGCCAGCAGCTTAAATACGGGACACTACGAGCAGTACTTC. Complete variable domain (other parts from reference TRBV7-2 and TRBJ2-7): GAGVSQSPSNKVTEKGKDVELRCDPISGHTALYWYRQSLGQGLEFLIYFQGNSAPDKSGLPSDRFSAERTGGSVSTLTIQRTQQEDSAVYLCASSLNTGHYEQYFGPGTRLTVT.

This clonotype was seen more than once but under ten times. The genes are TRBV10-3 and TRBJ1-4; 9 bases line up with TRBD1. V trimming: 9 bases; J trimming: 7 bases; junction bases outside the gene matches: 3. From germline, CDR1 is ENHRY and CDR2 SYGVKD. The CDR3 length is 12 residues. In DNA form, the CDR3 reads TGTGCCATTGGGACAGGGAGTGAAAAACTGTTTTTT. Encoded protein: CAIGTGSEKLFF.

Regarding this clonotype: A much larger clone lies one base from this, so it may be a read error. The chain uses TRBV11-2 and TRBJ1-1; TRBD1 might be the D (6 bases). V was shortened by 3 bases and J by 12 bases, with 17 bases between the two germline ends. The germline V gene encodes CDR1 SGHAT and CDR2 FQNNGV. This CDR3 spans 13 amino acids. Here the CDR3 DNA reads TGTGCCAGCAGCTTCAGCAACGGACAGAGAACTTTCTTT. Translation gives CASSFSNGQRTFF.

Note on this clonotype: Possible read error: a much larger clone is one base away. The conserved phenylalanine or tryptophan is not found at the CDR3 terminus, so this likely reflects a read error. V gene TRBV12-3 or TRBV12-4 combines with J gene TRBJ2-1, with TRBD1 matching over 9 bases. J lost 3 bases, V lost 3 bases, and 0 bases had no gene match. The CDR3 loop spans 14 amino acids. The CDR3: CASSLDRGYNEQFL. Here the CDR3 DNA reads TGTGCCAGCAGTTTGGACAGGGGCTACAATGAGCAGTTCCTC.

The chain has TRBV6-2 or TRBV6-3 and TRBJ1-4, with D possibly being TRBD1 (5 bases). Trimming shortened V by 8 bases and J by 7 bases, and 20 bases separated the two germline ends. This CDR3 has 15 residues. The germline V gene encodes CDR1 MNHEY and CDR2 SVGEGT. The CDR3 DNA is TGTGCCAGCCAAATGGGGCTAGCGGGAGGTGAAAAACTGTTTTTT. Translated: CASQMGLAGGEKLFF.

This clonotype was detected a few times. The V and J genes are TRBV30 and TRBJ1-3; 10 bases line up with TRBD1. Germline-derived CDR1 and CDR2 are GTSNPN and SVGIG (reference sequence). J lost 2 bases, V lost 4 bases, and 14 bases had no gene match. This CDR3 has 18 amino acids. Here the CDR3 DNA reads TGTGCCTGGAAAGGGAGGACAGGGGGTTTTAGGACTGGAAACACCATATATTTT. Amino acids: CAWKGRTGGFRTGNTIYF.

The CDR3 DNA follows: TGCGCCAGCCGGGGACAGGGGGCAGCTAATGAAAAACTGTTTTTT. Translation gives CASRGQGAANEKLFF. The gene calls are TRBV5-1 and TRBJ1-4; 12 bases match TRBD1. Unmatched junction bases numbered 4, after V lost 7 bases and J lost 3 bases. From germline, CDR1 is SGHRS and CDR2 YFSETQ. The CDR3 has 15 amino acids.

This clonotype was seen repeatedly, ten times or more. The V call is TRBV12-3 or TRBV12-4, the J call TRBJ1-1, with D unresolved. Trimming took off 3 bases at V and 4 bases at J, with 12 bases between the two ends. The CDR3 consists of 14 residues. The CDR3 is CASSFGSQGTEAFF. The CDR3 DNA follows: TGTGCCAGCAGTTTCGGCAGTCAAGGCACTGAAGCTTTCTTT.

The chain combines TRBV27 with TRBJ2-7, with TRBD2 identical over 7 bases. The CDR3 has 15 residues. J gave up 3 bases and V 5 bases, and 10 bases lay outside the gene matches. Germline V lookup: CDR1 MNHEY, CDR2 SMNVEV (reference sequence). This CDR3 reads CASSRAGTNSYEQYF. The CDR3 DNA follows: TGTGCCAGCAGTAGAGCCGGGACTAACAGCTACGAGCAGTACTTC.